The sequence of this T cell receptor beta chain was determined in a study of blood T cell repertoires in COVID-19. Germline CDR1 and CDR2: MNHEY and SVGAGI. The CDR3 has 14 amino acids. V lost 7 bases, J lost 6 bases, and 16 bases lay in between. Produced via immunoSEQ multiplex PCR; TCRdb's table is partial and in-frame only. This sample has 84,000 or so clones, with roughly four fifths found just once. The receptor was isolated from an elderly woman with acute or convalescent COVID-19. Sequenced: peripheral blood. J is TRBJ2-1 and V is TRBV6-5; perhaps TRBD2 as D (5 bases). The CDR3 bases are TGTGCCAGCACCACTAGGACTTTTAGCAATGAGCAGTTCTTC. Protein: CASTTRTFSNEQFF.